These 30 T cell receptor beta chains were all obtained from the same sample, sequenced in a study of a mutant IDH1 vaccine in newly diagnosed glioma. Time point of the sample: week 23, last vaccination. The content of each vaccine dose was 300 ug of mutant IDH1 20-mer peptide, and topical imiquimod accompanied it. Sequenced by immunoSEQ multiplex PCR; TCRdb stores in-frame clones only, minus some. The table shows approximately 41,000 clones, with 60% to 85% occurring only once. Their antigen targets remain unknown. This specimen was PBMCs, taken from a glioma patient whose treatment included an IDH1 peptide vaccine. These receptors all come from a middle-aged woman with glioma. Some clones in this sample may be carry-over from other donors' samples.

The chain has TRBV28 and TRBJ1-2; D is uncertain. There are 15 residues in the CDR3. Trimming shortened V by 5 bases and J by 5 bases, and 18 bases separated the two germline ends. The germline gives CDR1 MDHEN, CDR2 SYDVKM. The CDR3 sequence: CASSLPGGLGYGYTF. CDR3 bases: TGTGCCAGCAGTCTTCCAGGTGGTTTGGGGTATGGCTACACCTTC.

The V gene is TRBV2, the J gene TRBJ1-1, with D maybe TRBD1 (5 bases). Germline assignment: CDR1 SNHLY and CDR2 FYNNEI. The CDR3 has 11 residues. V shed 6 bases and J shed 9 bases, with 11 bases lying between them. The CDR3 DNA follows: TGTGCCAGCAGCCAGCCGGGACAAGCTTTCTTT. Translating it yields CASSQPGQAFF.

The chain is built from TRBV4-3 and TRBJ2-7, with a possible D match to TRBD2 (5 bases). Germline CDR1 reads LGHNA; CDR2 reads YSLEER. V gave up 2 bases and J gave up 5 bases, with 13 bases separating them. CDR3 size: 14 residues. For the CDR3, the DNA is TGCGCCAGCAGCCAAAGAGGAGGAGTGGACGAGCAGTACTTC. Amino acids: CASSQRGGVDEQYF.

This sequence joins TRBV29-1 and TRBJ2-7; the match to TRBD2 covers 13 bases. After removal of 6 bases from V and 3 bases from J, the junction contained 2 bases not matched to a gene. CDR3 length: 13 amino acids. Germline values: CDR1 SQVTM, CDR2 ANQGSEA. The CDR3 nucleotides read TGCAGCGTCGGGACTAGCGGGGACTACGAGCAGTACTTC. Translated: CSVGTSGDYEQYF.

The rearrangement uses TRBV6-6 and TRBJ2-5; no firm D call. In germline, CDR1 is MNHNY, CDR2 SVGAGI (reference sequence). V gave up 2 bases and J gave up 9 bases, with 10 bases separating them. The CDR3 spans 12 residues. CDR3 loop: CASSYVPTPQYF. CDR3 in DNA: TGTGCCAGCAGTTACGTCCCCACCCCCCAGTACTTC.

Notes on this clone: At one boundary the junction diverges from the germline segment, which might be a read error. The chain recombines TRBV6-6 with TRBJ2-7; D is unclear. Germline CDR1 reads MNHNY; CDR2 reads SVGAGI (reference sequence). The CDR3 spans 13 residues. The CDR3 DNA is TGTGCCAGCAGTTACGGCCAGGCCGACGAGCAGTACTTT. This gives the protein CASSYGQADEQYF.

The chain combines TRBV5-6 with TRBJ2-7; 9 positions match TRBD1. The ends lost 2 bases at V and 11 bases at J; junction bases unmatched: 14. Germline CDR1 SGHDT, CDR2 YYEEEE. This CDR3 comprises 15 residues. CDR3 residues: CASSLSPGQGVEEYF. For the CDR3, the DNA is TGTGCCAGCAGCTTAAGTCCGGGACAGGGAGTGGAAGAGTACTTC.

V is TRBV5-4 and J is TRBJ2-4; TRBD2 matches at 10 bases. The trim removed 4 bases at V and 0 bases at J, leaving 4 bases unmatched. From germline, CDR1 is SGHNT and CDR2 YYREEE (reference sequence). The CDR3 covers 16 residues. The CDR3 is CASSPAGGVAKNIQYF. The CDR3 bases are TGTGCCAGCAGCCCAGCGGGGGGGGTAGCCAAAAACATTCAGTACTTC.

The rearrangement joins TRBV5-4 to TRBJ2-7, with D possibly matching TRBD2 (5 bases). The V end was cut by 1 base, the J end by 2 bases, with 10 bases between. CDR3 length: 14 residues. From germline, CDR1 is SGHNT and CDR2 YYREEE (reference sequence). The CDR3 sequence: CASSLREGPYEQYF. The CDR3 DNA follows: TGTGCCAGCAGCTTGCGCGAGGGTCCCTACGAGCAGTACTTC. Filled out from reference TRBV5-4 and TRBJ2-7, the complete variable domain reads ETGVTQSPTHLIKTRGQQVTLRCSSQSGHNTVSWYQQALGQGPQFIFQYYREEENGRGNFPPRFSGLQFPNYSSELNVNALELDDSALYLCASSLREGPYEQYFGPGTRLTVT.

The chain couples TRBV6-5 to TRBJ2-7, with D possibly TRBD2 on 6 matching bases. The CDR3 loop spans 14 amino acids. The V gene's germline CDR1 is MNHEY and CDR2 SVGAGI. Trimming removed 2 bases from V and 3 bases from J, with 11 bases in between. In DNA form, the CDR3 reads TGTGCCAGCAGTTACCGGGAGTCCTTCTACGAGCAGTACTTC. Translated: CASSYRESFYEQYF.

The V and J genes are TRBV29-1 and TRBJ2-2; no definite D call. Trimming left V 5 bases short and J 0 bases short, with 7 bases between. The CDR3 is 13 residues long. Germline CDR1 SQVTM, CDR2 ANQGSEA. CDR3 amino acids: CSVLHPNTGELFF. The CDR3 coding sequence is TGCAGCGTTCTTCATCCGAACACCGGGGAGCTGTTTTTT.

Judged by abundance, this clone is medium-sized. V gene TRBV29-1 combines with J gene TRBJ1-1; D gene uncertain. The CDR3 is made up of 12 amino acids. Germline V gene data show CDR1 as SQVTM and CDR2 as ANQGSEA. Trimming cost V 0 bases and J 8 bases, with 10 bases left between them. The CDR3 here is CSVEDLWSEAFF. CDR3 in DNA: TGCAGCGTTGAAGATTTGTGGAGCGAAGCTTTCTTT.

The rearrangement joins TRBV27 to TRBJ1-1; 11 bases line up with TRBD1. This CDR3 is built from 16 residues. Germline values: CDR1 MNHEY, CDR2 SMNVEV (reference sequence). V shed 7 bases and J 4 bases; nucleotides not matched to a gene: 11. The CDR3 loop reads CASKDRGRLGGTEAFF. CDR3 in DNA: TGTGCCAGCAAGGACAGGGGGCGCTTGGGTGGCACTGAAGCTTTCTTT.

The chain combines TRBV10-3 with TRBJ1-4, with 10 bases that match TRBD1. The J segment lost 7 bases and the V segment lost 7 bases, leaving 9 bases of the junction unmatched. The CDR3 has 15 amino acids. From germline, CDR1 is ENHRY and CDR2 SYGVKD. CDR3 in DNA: TGTGCCATCAAGGGGGACAGGGGCTCGGGTGAAAAACTGTTTTTT. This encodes CAIKGDRGSGEKLFF.

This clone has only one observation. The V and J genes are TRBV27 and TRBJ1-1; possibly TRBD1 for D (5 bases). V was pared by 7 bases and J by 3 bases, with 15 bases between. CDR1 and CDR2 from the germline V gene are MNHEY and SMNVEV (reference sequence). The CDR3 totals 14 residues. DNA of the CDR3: TGTGCCAGCATGATCCGGGGACGGGACACTGAAGCTTTCTTT. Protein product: CASMIRGRDTEAFF.

The CDR3, as DNA: TGTGCCATCAGTGAAGGGACAGGGCGTAATTCACCCCTCCACTTT. This translates into CAISEGTGRNSPLHF. The V and J genes are TRBV10-3 and TRBJ1-6, with 9 bases matching TRBD1. The CDR3 extends over 15 amino acids. V was clipped by 3 bases and J by 6 bases; unmatched bases: 3. CDR1 is ENHRY, CDR2 SYGVKD, per germline.

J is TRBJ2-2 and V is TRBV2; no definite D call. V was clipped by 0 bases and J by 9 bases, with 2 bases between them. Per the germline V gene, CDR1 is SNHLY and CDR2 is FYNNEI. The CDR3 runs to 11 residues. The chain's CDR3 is CASSEARELFF. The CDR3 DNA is TGTGCCAGCAGTGAAGCGAGGGAGCTGTTTTTT.

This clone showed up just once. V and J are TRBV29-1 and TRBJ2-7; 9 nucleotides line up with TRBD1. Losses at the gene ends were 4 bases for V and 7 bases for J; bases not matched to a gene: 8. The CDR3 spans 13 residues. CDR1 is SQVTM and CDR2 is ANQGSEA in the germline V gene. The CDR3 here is CSVVGTGIGEQYF. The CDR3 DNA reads TGCAGCGTTGTAGGGACAGGGATAGGGGAGCAGTACTTC.

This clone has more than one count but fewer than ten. The CDR3, as DNA: TGTGCCAGCAGCTTAGAGGGGACTAGGGTATACGAGCAGTACTTC. Its translation is CASSLEGTRVYEQYF. The V and J genes are TRBV7-6 and TRBJ2-7; 8 bases match TRBD2. This CDR3 is 15 amino acids long. The trim removed 1 base at V and 4 bases at J, leaving 6 bases unmatched. From germline, CDR1 is SGHVS and CDR2 FNYEAQ.

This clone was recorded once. CDR3 in amino acids: CASSVDSLPANYGYTF. The CDR3 DNA follows: TGTGCCAGCAGCGTAGACAGCCTACCCGCTAACTATGGCTACACCTTC. This chain uses TRBV9 with TRBJ1-2; no clear D gene. V lost 0 bases and J 0 bases, leaving 12 bases between the germline ends. Looked up from germline, CDR1 is SGDLS and CDR2 is YYNGEE. The CDR3 runs 16 residues.

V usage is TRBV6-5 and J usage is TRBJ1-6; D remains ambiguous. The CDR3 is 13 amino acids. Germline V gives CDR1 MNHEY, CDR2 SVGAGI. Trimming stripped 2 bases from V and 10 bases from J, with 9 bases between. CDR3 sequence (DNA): TGTGCCAGCAGTTACGGAGGCGGGTCACCCCTCCACTTT. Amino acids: CASSYGGGSPLHF.

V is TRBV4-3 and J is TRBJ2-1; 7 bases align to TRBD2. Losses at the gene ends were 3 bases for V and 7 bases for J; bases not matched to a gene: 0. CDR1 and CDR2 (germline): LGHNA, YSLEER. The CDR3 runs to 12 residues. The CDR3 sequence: CASSHGGNEQFF. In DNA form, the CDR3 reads TGCGCCAGCAGCCACGGGGGGAATGAGCAGTTCTTC.

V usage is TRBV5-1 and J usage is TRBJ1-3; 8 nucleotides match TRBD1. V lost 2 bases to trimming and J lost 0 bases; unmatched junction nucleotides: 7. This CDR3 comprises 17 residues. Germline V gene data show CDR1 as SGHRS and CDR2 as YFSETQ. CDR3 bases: TGCGCCAGCAGCTTAGAGGGACAGGCGTTCTCTGGAAACACCATATATTTT. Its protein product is CASSLEGQAFSGNTIYF.

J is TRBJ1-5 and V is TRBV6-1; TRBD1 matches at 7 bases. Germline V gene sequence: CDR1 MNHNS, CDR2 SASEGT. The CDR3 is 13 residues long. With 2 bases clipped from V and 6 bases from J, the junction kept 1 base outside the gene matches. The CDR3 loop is CASSEKGAQPQHF. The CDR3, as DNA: TGTGCCAGCAGTGAAAAGGGGGCTCAGCCCCAGCATTTT.

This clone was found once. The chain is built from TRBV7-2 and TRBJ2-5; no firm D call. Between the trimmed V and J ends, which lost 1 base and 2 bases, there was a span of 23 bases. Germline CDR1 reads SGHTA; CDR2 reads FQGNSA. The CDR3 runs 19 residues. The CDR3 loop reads CASSLVFSRLLTLQETQYF. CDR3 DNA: TGTGCCAGCAGCTTAGTTTTCTCCAGGCTCCTTACACTACAAGAGACCCAGTACTTC.

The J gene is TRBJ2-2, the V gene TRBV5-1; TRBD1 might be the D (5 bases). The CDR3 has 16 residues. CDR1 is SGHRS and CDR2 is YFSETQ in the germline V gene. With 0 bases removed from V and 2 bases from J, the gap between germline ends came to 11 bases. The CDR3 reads CASSLGAWGNTGELFF. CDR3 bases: TGCGCCAGCAGCTTGGGGGCTTGGGGCAACACCGGGGAGCTGTTTTTT.

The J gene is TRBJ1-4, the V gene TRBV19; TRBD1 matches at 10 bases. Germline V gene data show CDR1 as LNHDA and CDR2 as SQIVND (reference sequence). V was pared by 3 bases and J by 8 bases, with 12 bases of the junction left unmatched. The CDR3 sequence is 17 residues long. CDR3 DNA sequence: TGTGCCAGTAGTATGAAAGACAGGGGGCTTTCGACCGAAAAACTGTTTTTT. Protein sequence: CASSMKDRGLSTEKLFF.

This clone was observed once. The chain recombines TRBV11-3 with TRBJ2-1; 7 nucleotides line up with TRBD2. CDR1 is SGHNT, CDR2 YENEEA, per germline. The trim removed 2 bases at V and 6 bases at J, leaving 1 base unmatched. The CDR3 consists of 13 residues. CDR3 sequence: CASSLSGGNEQFF. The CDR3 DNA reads TGTGCCAGCAGCTTATCGGGGGGCAATGAGCAGTTCTTC.

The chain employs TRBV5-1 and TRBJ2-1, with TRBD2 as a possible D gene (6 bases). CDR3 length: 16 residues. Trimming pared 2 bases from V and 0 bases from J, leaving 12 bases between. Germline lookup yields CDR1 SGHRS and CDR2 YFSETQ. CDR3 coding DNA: TGCGCCAGCAGCTTTGGACTATCCTACTCCTACAATGAGCAGTTCTTC. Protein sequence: CASSFGLSYSYNEQFF.

The CDR3 here is CASSVNSGQETQYF. The CDR3 DNA sequence: TGTGCCAGCAGCGTAAATAGCGGCCAAGAGACCCAGTACTTC. The chain links TRBV9 to TRBJ2-5; D may be TRBD2 (6 bases). Germline CDR1 reads SGDLS; CDR2 reads YYNGEE. The CDR3 runs to 14 residues. Trimming took 1 base from V and 1 from J, leaving 8 bases between them.